This TCR beta chain comes out of a study of shared clonotypes between healthy human individuals. CD8 cells regarded as naive lacked CD45RO, were positively chosen for CCR7, and omitted terminally differentiated effector memory CD45RA+ cells. Of note for this clone: Its antigen remains unidentified.

Study conclusions and caveats: Clonotypes that were shared across a few donors made up approximately 5% of naive CD4 clonotypes.

V dropped 8 bases and J dropped 4; count of bases not matched to a gene: 12. Germline CDR1 SGHNT, CDR2 YENEEA. This CDR3 has 15 amino acids. Data came from immunoSEQ multiplex PCR; TCRdb stores just in-frame clones and leaves some out. The repertoire holds about 2.1 million clones, with roughly 91% as singletons. This receptor was obtained from a man aged 18-30 years in good health. Some clones in this sample may be carry-over from other donors' samples. The sample consisted of naive CD8+ T cells from PBMCs. The chain recombines TRBV11-3 with TRBJ2-7; 9 bases fit TRBD2. In DNA form, the CDR3 reads TGTGCCAGCGTACAAGAGCGGGAGGCCATTTACGAGCAGTACTTC. Translation: CASVQEREAIYEQYF.